These 24 T cell receptor beta chains originate from one sample sequenced in a study of shared clonotypes between healthy human individuals. The repertoire was sequenced with immunoSEQ multiplex PCR; TCRdb's copy has only in-frame clones and lacks some. The sample records 950,000 to 1,200,000 clones, 70% to 85% being singletons. The sequencing input was memory CD4+ T cells from PBMCs. Indicated subset: CD45RA-negative fraction. Source of these receptors: a man aged 18-30 years in good health. Some clones in this sample may be carry-over from other donors' samples.

V gene TRBV4-2 combines with J gene TRBJ2-1; maybe TRBD1 (5 bases). The germline CDR1 and CDR2 sequences are LGHNA and YNFKEQ. The CDR3 consists of 13 residues. V lost 1 base and J 7 bases, leaving 8 bases between the germline ends. The CDR3: CASSQVTANEQFF. CDR3 coding DNA: TGTGCCAGCAGCCAAGTGACAGCTAATGAGCAGTTCTTC.

The J gene is TRBJ2-7, the V gene TRBV4-1, with D hard to call. The ends were cut back, 3 bases at V and 3 bases at J, with 9 bases in the middle. Germline CDR1 is MGHRA and CDR2 is YSYEKL. The CDR3 covers 13 residues. CDR3 bases: TGCGCCAGCAGCCATGTTCTAGACTACGAGCAGTACTTC. It encodes CASSHVLDYEQYF.

Only one count was recorded for this clone. V and J are TRBV7-2 and TRBJ2-3, with 10 bases lining up with TRBD2. CDR3 length: 17 amino acids. J was trimmed by 4 bases and V by 5 bases; bases with no gene match: 12. Germline assignment: CDR1 SGHTA and CDR2 FQGNSA. CDR3 nucleotides: TGTGCCAGCAGCATAATGGGAGCGGGAGGGCTGGCAGATACGCAGTATTTT. It specifies CASSIMGAGGLADTQYF.

The V call is TRBV11-2, the J call TRBJ1-1; D unresolved. This CDR3 is built from 12 residues. V lost 5 bases, J lost 10 bases, and 14 bases lay in between. Germline CDR1 and CDR2: SGHAT and FQNNGV. Here the CDR3 DNA reads TGTGCCAGCAGCCAAGGAACCAGCGGAGCTTTCTTT. This encodes CASSQGTSGAFF.

This rearrangement joins TRBV2 to TRBJ2-3, with D possibly TRBD2 on 6 matching bases. The ends were cut back, 6 bases at V and 4 bases at J, with 20 bases in the middle. Germline CDR1 SNHLY, CDR2 FYNNEI. This CDR3 contains 16 residues. CDR3 sequence reads: CASSPQWAGRADTQYF. CDR3 DNA sequence: TGTGCCAGCAGCCCCCAGTGGGCGGGACGCGCAGATACGCAGTATTTT.

V is TRBV7-2 and J is TRBJ1-1; no clear D gene. V dropped 1 base and J dropped 0 bases, with 9 bases sitting between them. Germline loops: CDR1 SGHTA, CDR2 FQGNSA. The CDR3 runs to 15 residues. This CDR3 is CASSLVYKLNTEAFF. CDR3 DNA sequence: TGTGCCAGCAGCTTAGTATACAAATTGAACACTGAAGCTTTCTTT.

The chain couples TRBV9 to TRBJ1-2; D remains unclear. The CDR3 sequence is 15 residues long. Germline V lookup: CDR1 SGDLS, CDR2 YYNGEE. V lost 2 bases, J lost 6 bases, and 17 bases lay in between. The CDR3 DNA sequence: TGTGCCAGCAGCGTTGGTGGCAGGCAATCAGATGGCTACACCTTC. This encodes CASSVGGRQSDGYTF. Supplemented by reference TRBV9 and TRBJ1-2, the full variable domain reads DSGVTQTPKHLITATGQRVTLRCSPRSGDLSVYWYQQSLDQGLQFLIQYYNGEERAKGNILERFSAQQFPDLHSELNLSSLELGDSALYFCASSVGGRQSDGYTFGSGTRLTVV.

CDR3: CASSRGTSGMNQETQYF. Here the CDR3 DNA reads TGTGCCAGCAGCCGGGGGACTAGCGGGATGAACCAAGAGACCCAGTACTTC. This sequence joins TRBV5-4 and TRBJ2-5, with 13 bases that match TRBD2. This CDR3 contains 17 residues. J was trimmed by 0 bases and V by 4 bases; bases with no gene match: 6. Germline values: CDR1 SGHNT, CDR2 YYREEE (reference sequence).

The chain links TRBV28 to TRBJ2-7; TRBD2 aligns across 14 bases. The length of the CDR3 is 15 residues. Germline assignment: CDR1 MDHEN and CDR2 SYDVKM. With 3 bases clipped from V and 9 bases from J, the junction kept 7 bases outside the gene matches. CDR3 sequence (DNA): TGTGCCAGCAGTTTGTTGGGACTAGCGGGAGTTGGGCAGTACTTC. Translated: CASSLLGLAGVGQYF.

The chain uses TRBV15 and TRBJ2-1; TRBD2 agrees at 16 bases. CDR3 size: 17 residues. In germline, CDR1 is LNHNV, CDR2 YYDKDF (reference sequence). Germline trimming cut 3 bases from V and 8 bases from J; bases unmatched to any gene: 7. The CDR3, as DNA: TGTGCCACCAGCAGTCCCGGGACTAGCGGGAGGGGCTATGAGCAGTTCTTC. Translated, it gives CATSSPGTSGRGYEQFF.

The genes are TRBV27 and TRBJ2-7, with unresolved D. This CDR3 region has 13 residues. With 3 bases removed from V and 2 bases from J, the gap between germline ends came to 8 bases. Germline loops: CDR1 MNHEY, CDR2 SMNVEV (reference sequence). The CDR3 here is CASSFLTPYEQYF. The CDR3 nucleotides read TGTGCCAGCAGTTTCCTCACCCCCTACGAGCAGTACTTC.

Only one count was recorded for this clone. The V and J genes are TRBV4-3 and TRBJ2-2, with 14 positions matching TRBD2. V dropped 4 bases and J dropped 4; count of bases not matched to a gene: 5. The V gene's germline CDR1 is LGHNA and CDR2 YSLEER. The CDR3 covers 17 residues. DNA of the CDR3: TGCGCCAGCAGCCGAGGACTAGCGGGAGGCCCCACCGGGGAGCTGTTTTTT. Translating gives CASSRGLAGGPTGELFF.

The J gene is TRBJ2-7, the V gene TRBV5-1; maybe TRBD2 (5 bases). The CDR3 sequence is 15 residues long. In germline, CDR1 is SGHRS, CDR2 YFSETQ. The ends were cut back, 0 bases at V and 3 bases at J, with 13 bases in the middle. The CDR3 DNA follows: TGCGCCAGCAGCTTGGGAGGGTCCATCGACTACGAGCAGTACTTC. Its protein product is CASSLGGSIDYEQYF.

This clone appeared many times. This chain connects TRBV2 to TRBJ2-7, with 7 positions matching TRBD1. Germline loops: CDR1 SNHLY, CDR2 FYNNEI. This CDR3 has 15 amino acids. V shed 5 bases and J 2 bases; nucleotides not matched to a gene: 9. CDR3 DNA: TGTGCCAGCAGTCCCCAGGGGACAGTCCCCTACGAGCAGTACTTC. Protein product: CASSPQGTVPYEQYF.

This sequence joins TRBV21-1 and TRBJ1-3. TRBV21-1 is deemed a pseudogene. The length of the CDR3 is 14 residues. CDR3 sequence reads: CASSGRDPGNTIYF. The DNA of the CDR3 is TGTGCCAGCAGCGGCCGGGACCCTGGAAACACCATATATTTT.

The chain carries TRBV18 and TRBJ1-1; D not resolved. V was shortened by 1 base and J by 11 bases, with 14 bases between the two germline ends. The CDR3 consists of 13 residues. Germline V gene sequence: CDR1 KGHSH, CDR2 LQKENI. The CDR3 sequence: CASSPRERVAAFF. Written as DNA, the CDR3 is TGTGCCAGCTCACCACGTGAAAGGGTCGCCGCTTTCTTT. The full variable domain, in which reference TRBV18 and TRBJ1-1 provide the parts outside the CDR3, is NAGVMQNPRHLVRRRGQEARLRCSPMKGHSHVYWYRQLPEEGLKFMVYLQKENIIDESGMPKERFSAEFPKEGPSILRIQQVVRGDSAAYFCASSPRERVAAFFGQGTRLTVV.

A few counts support this clone. This sequence joins TRBV27 and TRBJ1-2; 7 bases are shared with TRBD1. The CDR3 is 16 amino acids. The germline V gene has CDR1 MNHEY and CDR2 SMNVEV (reference sequence). J was trimmed by 8 bases and V by 4 bases; bases with no gene match: 16. The CDR3 region is CASSSLGSGGWRGYTF. DNA for the CDR3: TGTGCCAGCAGTTCACTTGGGTCAGGGGGATGGAGAGGCTACACCTTC.

This chain connects TRBV9 to TRBJ2-1; 12 nucleotides align to TRBD2. Germline lookup yields CDR1 SGDLS and CDR2 YYNGEE. With V trimmed by 4 bases and J by 6 bases, 11 bases remained unmatched. The CDR3 extends over 17 amino acids. The CDR3 here is CASSPRTSGKSGNEQFF. Written as DNA, the CDR3 is TGTGCCAGCAGCCCAAGGACTAGCGGGAAGTCGGGCAATGAGCAGTTCTTC.

The rearrangement uses TRBV18 and TRBJ1-1; D is unclear. Deletions cut 6 bases from V and 3 bases from J, with 5 bases between. This CDR3 contains 11 residues. The germline V gene has CDR1 KGHSH and CDR2 LQKENI. In DNA, the CDR3 is TGTGCCAGCTCCACGTACACTGAAGCTTTCTTT. Residues: CASSTYTEAFF.

The CDR3 protein is CASSLDGRGTEAFF. Written as DNA, the CDR3 is TGCGCCAGCAGCTTGGACGGCAGGGGGACTGAAGCTTTCTTT. This rearrangement joins TRBV5-1 to TRBJ1-1; 7 positions match TRBD1. CDR3 length: 14 residues. CDR1 SGHRS and CDR2 YFSETQ come from the germline V gene. V was pared by 0 bases and J by 5 bases, with 4 bases of the junction left unmatched. The entire variable domain, with the rest obtained from reference TRBV5-1 and TRBJ1-1, is as follows: KAGVTQTPRYLIKTRGQQVTLSCSPISGHRSVSWYQQTPGQGLQFLFEYFSETQRNKGNFPGRFSGRQFSNSRSEMNVSTLELGDSALYLCASSLDGRGTEAFFGQGTRLTVV.

This clone was picked up one time. The V call is TRBV5-5, the J call TRBJ2-7; D is tentatively TRBD1 or TRBD2 (5 bases each). The CDR3 consists of 14 residues. CDR1 and CDR2 (germline): SGHKS, YYEKEE (reference sequence). Trimming shortened V by 4 bases and J by 2 bases, and 13 bases separated the two germline ends. The CDR3 DNA sequence: TGTGCCAGCAGCCCCCTCGGGACGCCCTACGAGCAGTACTTC. Its translation: CASSPLGTPYEQYF.

This clone has more than one count but fewer than ten. The CDR3 DNA sequence: TGTGCCAGCAGGGTTTCAGATACGCAGTATTTT. Translation gives CASRVSDTQYF. The chain joins TRBV7-2 to TRBJ2-3; no firm D call. The V end was cut by 6 bases, the J end by 4 bases, with 5 bases between. The CDR3 is made up of 11 amino acids. Per the germline V gene, CDR1 is SGHTA and CDR2 is FQGNSA.

The chain links TRBV29-1 to TRBJ2-4, with a weak D call TRBD2 (6 bases). Germline V gives CDR1 SQVTM, CDR2 ANQGSEA. V was shortened by 7 bases and J by 0 bases, with 13 bases between the two germline ends. The CDR3 totals 14 residues. The CDR3 bases are TGCAGCGCGGAGGAGGGTTTAGCCAAAAACATTCAGTACTTC. It encodes CSAEEGLAKNIQYF.

This chain connects TRBV5-8 to TRBJ2-5; D is perhaps TRBD2 (6 bases). CDR1 and CDR2 (germline): SGHTS, YDEGEE. The CDR3 is 12 residues long. With 3 bases removed from V and 5 bases from J, the gap between germline ends came to 8 bases. The chain's CDR3 is CASSWGVETQYF. As DNA, the CDR3 is TGTGCCAGCAGCTGGGGGGTCGAGACCCAGTACTTC.